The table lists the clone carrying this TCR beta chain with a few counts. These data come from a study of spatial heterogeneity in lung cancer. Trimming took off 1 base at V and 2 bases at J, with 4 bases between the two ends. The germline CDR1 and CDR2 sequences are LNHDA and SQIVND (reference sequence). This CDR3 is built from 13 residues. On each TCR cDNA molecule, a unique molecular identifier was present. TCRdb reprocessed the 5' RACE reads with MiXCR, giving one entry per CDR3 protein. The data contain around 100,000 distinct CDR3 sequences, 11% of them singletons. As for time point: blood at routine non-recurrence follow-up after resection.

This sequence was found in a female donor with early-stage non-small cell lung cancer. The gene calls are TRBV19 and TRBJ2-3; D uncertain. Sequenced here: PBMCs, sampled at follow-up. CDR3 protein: CASSIGHTDTQYF. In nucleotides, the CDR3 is TGTGCCAGTAGTATAGGGCACACAGATACGCAGTATTTT.